Listed here is a single T cell receptor (beta chain). This sample was included in a study of molecular identifiers for immune sequencing clone quantification. The overall study: Five aliquots were made in replicates from the RNA of about 20,000 or 100,000 naive CD8 cells, and four were sequenced.

This CDR3 region has 15 residues. V gave up 0 bases and J gave up 5 bases; unmatched junction bases: 3. Germline V gives CDR1 MGHRA, CDR2 YSYEKL. Each CDR3 protein is one row after TCRdb ran MiXCR on the PCR reads. Of hundreds of thousands of distinct CDR3 sequences detected, over 25% appear once; the ten largest clones hold about 0.84%. Material for sequencing was naive CD8+ T cells from blood, with Jurkat cell RNA spiked in. The subset: FACS-sorted CD8+CD4-CCR7+CD45RA+ naive T cells. The chain is built from TRBV4-1 and TRBJ1-5, with 8 bases fitting TRBD1. The source is a human donor in good health. Some libraries in this study had Jurkat cell RNA spiked in. CDR3 in DNA: TGCGCCAGCAGCCAAGAAGACAGGGGCTATCAGCCCCAGCATTTT. Translation: CASSQEDRGYQPQHF.